What follows are 18 T cell receptor beta chains derived from one specimen sequenced in a study of shared clonotypes between healthy human individuals. Sequenced by immunoSEQ multiplex PCR; TCRdb stores in-frame clones only, minus some. The table shows 2 million to 2.5 million clones, with about 92% occurring only once. The sequenced material came from naive CD4+ T cells from PBMCs. As to subset: CD45RA+ positively selected. All receptors derive from a young man in good health. Some clones in this sample may be carry-over from other donors' samples.

The chain combines TRBV7-9 with TRBJ1-1; D unresolved. Per germline, CDR1 SEHNR and CDR2 FQNEAQ (reference sequence). The length of the CDR3 is 13 residues. Trimming cost V 3 bases and J 8 bases, with 13 bases left between them. In DNA form, the CDR3 reads TGTGCCAGCAGCTTTAAGGGTACGGGGGAAGCTTTCTTT. It encodes CASSFKGTGEAFF.

The chain recombines TRBV7-9 with TRBJ1-2, with D hard to call. The CDR3 sequence is 16 residues long. Trimming pared 5 bases from V and 4 bases from J, leaving 20 bases between. Per the germline V gene, CDR1 is SEHNR and CDR2 is FQNEAQ (reference sequence). In DNA form, the CDR3 reads TGTGCCAGCAGCCCGCGGCGGGGAGGACCAGGCTATGGCTACACCTTC. Its protein product is CASSPRRGGPGYGYTF.

This clone was detected once. The chain is built from TRBV4-1 and TRBJ2-3, with unresolved D. The germline V gene encodes CDR1 MGHRA and CDR2 YSYEKL. Trimming took off 1 base at V and 5 bases at J, with 7 bases between the two ends. This CDR3 has 13 amino acids. CDR3 region: CASSQGVVDTQYF. The CDR3 DNA reads TGCGCCAGCAGCCAAGGCGTTGTAGATACGCAGTATTTT.

This clone occurred once. This chain uses TRBV28 with TRBJ1-1; no clear D gene. This CDR3 has 12 residues. Per the germline V gene, CDR1 is MDHEN and CDR2 is SYDVKM. V lost 5 bases, J lost 10 bases, and 14 bases lay in between. The CDR3 is CASSDRWTGAFF. The CDR3 DNA is TGTGCCAGCAGTGACCGGTGGACGGGAGCTTTCTTT.

The chain links TRBV19 to TRBJ2-5; 9 bases match TRBD1. V shed 5 bases, J shed 4 bases, and the junction held 8 bases outside the gene matches. There are 15 residues in the CDR3. CDR1 is LNHDA, CDR2 SQIVND, per germline (reference sequence). CDR3 sequence reads: CASSSRDRVVETQYF. The CDR3 DNA is TGTGCCAGTAGTTCCCGGGACAGGGTCGTAGAGACCCAGTACTTC.

The chain carries TRBV11-2 and TRBJ1-2, with D perhaps matching TRBD1 (6 bases). Trimming cost V 3 bases and J 1 base, with 15 bases left between them. The germline gives CDR1 SGHAT, CDR2 FQNNGV. CDR3 length: 16 amino acids. CDR3 coding DNA: TGTGCCAGCAGCTTCCAAAGTGGACAGATTAACTATGGCTACACCTTC. This translates into CASSFQSGQINYGYTF.

The chain is built from TRBV7-2 and TRBJ2-2; 7 nucleotides match TRBD2. Germline CDR1 and CDR2: SGHTA and FQGNSA. The CDR3 has 15 residues. The V and J ends lost 0 bases and 7 bases, in that order; junction bases with no gene match: 5. CDR3 residues: CASSLAGGPIGELFF. In DNA, the CDR3 is TGTGCCAGCAGCTTAGCGGGAGGGCCAATCGGGGAGCTGTTTTTT.

The CDR3 spells CASEGSNEKLFF. CDR3 nucleotides: TGTGCCAGCGAGGGGTCTAATGAAAAACTGTTTTTT. The chain couples TRBV28 to TRBJ1-4, with D maybe TRBD1 (5 bases). V lost 8 bases, J lost 3 bases, and 7 bases lay in between. Per germline, CDR1 MDHEN and CDR2 SYDVKM. The CDR3 runs 12 residues.

The chain is built from TRBV15 and TRBJ2-2, with no clear D. V lost 1 base and J lost 4, with 7 bases in between. The CDR3 consists of 14 residues. Germline V gives CDR1 LNHNV, CDR2 YYDKDF (reference sequence). CDR3: CATSRALSTGELFF. The CDR3 DNA reads TGTGCCACCAGCAGAGCACTGTCCACCGGGGAGCTGTTTTTT.

The gene calls are TRBV5-4 and TRBJ1-3, with D perhaps matching TRBD1 (6 bases). Trimming took 3 bases from V and 0 from J, leaving 13 bases between them. CDR1 is SGHNT and CDR2 is YYREEE in the germline V gene (reference sequence). This CDR3 is built from 16 residues. This chain's CDR3 is CASSSGRGASGNTIYF. The CDR3 DNA follows: TGTGCCAGCAGCTCCGGCCGGGGGGCCTCTGGAAACACCATATATTTT.

The genes are TRBV4-2 and TRBJ2-7; D gene unclear. Germline-derived CDR1 and CDR2 are LGHNA and YNFKEQ. This CDR3 has 12 residues. V lost 3 bases to trimming and J lost 3 bases, with 6 bases between them. The CDR3 region is CASSQDDYEQYF. The CDR3 nucleotides read TGTGCCAGCAGCCAGGACGACTACGAGCAGTACTTC.

The chain carries TRBV5-1 and TRBJ1-3; D remains ambiguous. There are 15 residues in the CDR3. Germline-derived CDR1 and CDR2 are SGHRS and YFSETQ. V was trimmed by 4 bases and J by 2 bases, leaving 13 bases between them. CDR3: CASSQTPPPGNTIYF. CDR3 nucleotides: TGCGCCAGCAGCCAGACCCCCCCGCCTGGAAACACCATATATTTT.

This clone was observed a single time. The same CDR3 can be traced to other DNA sequences in this sample. This chain links TRBV28 with TRBJ1-1, with D unresolved. The germline CDR1 and CDR2 sequences are MDHEN and SYDVKM. Deletions cut 1 base from V and 4 bases from J, with 4 bases between. The CDR3 loop spans 12 amino acids. The CDR3 coding sequence is TGTGCCAGCAGTTTATTCGGCACTGAAGCTTTCTTT. This sequence encodes CASSLFGTEAFF. The full variable domain, with the rest looked up from reference TRBV28 and TRBJ1-1, is DVKVTQSSRYLVKRTGEKVFLECVQDMDHENMFWYRQDPGLGLRLIYFSYDVKMKEKGDIPEGYSVSREKKERFSLILESASTNQTSMYLCASSLFGTEAFFGQGTRLTVV.

V usage is TRBV7-9 and J usage is TRBJ2-1; D might be TRBD1 (5 bases). V was cut by 5 bases and J by 4 bases, with 15 bases left in between. The germline gives CDR1 SEHNR, CDR2 FQNEAQ (reference sequence). CDR3 length equals 15 residues. CDR3 DNA: TGTGCCAGCAGCACAGCCAGGGTAACTTACAATGAGCAGTTCTTC. Its translation is CASSTARVTYNEQFF.

V and J are TRBV6-1 and TRBJ2-5; 7 bases match TRBD2. Germline loops: CDR1 MNHNS, CDR2 SASEGT. CDR3 length: 14 amino acids. After removal of 8 bases from V and 5 bases from J, the junction contained 11 bases not matched to a gene. CDR3 residues: CASRPGGGSETQYF. CDR3 coding DNA: TGTGCCAGCCGCCCGGGAGGCGGATCGGAGACCCAGTACTTC.

The V call is TRBV2, the J call TRBJ2-5; D gene unclear. CDR3 length equals 12 residues. The V gene's germline CDR1 is SNHLY and CDR2 FYNNEI. V gave up 8 bases and J gave up 3 bases, with 10 bases separating them. In DNA form, the CDR3 reads TGTGCCAGCGGAGTTGTTAAAGAGACCCAGTACTTC. Translation: CASGVVKETQYF.

The chain links TRBV27 to TRBJ2-3; D unclear. Germline V gives CDR1 MNHEY, CDR2 SMNVEV (reference sequence). Deletions cut 5 bases from V and 1 base from J, with 19 bases between. The CDR3 length is 17 residues. CDR3 region: CASSVPNLVMGTDTQYF. The CDR3 region has the DNA TGTGCCAGCAGTGTACCTAACTTGGTCATGGGCACAGATACGCAGTATTTT.

The chain carries TRBV5-1 and TRBJ1-3; a weak D match, TRBD1 (5 bases). With 5 bases removed from V and 4 bases from J, the gap between germline ends came to 13 bases. Germline V gene sequence: CDR1 SGHRS, CDR2 YFSETQ. The CDR3 has 14 amino acids. The CDR3 coding sequence is TGCGCCAGCAGACTGGGGACTGCGGGAAACACCATATATTTT. Its translation is CASRLGTAGNTIYF.